This T cell receptor beta chain was recorded in a study of CD8 T cells in ankylosing spondylitis. On this clonotype itself: What it binds is unknown.

Preparation of TCR beta libraries was done by quantitative 5'-RACE with molecular barcodes. Via MiXCR, TCRdb re-called the 5' RACE reads, giving one row per CDR3 protein. The sample includes about 840,000 distinct CDR3 sequences, 12% of them seen just once. Findings and limits, study-wide: Researchers reportedly found disease-linked clones significantly enriched in matched ankylosing spondylitis synovial fluid. Typical of ankylosing spondylitis blood, it appeared, was a TCR beta motif of several highly homologous variants. The authors found the disease-linked clones to be CD8+ and relatively rare in peripheral blood.

Material: blood, either unsorted or a sorted T cell fraction (not recorded which). The TCR originated in a male donor with ankylosing spondylitis.

The CDR3 bases are TGTGCCAGCAGCTTAGCCCACGGGGGAAAAGAGACCCAGTACTTC. Protein sequence: CASSLAHGGKETQYF. The V call is TRBV11-3, the J call TRBJ2-5; D perhaps matches TRBD2 (6 bases). From germline, CDR1 is SGHNT and CDR2 YENEEA. This CDR3 contains 15 residues. V shed 1 base and J shed 3 bases, with 12 bases lying between them.